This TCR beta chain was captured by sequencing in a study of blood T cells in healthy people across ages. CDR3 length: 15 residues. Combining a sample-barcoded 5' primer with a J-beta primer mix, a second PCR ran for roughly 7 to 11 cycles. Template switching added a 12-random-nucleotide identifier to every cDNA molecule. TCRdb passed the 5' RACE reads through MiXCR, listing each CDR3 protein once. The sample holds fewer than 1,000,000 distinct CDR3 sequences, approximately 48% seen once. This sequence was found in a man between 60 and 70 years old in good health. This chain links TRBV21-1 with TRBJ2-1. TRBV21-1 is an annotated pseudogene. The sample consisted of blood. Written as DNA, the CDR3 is TGTGCCAGCAGCGGAACGGAGAGCGACTCCTACGAGCAGTTCTTC. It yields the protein CASSGTESDSYEQFF.